This T cell receptor (beta chain) was sequenced during a study of blood T cell repertoires in COVID-19. In the study overall: The United States, Italy and Spain provided the acute and convalescent COVID-19 samples. Nucleic acid was either cDNA or gDNA, and it came from T cells, B-cell-depleted T cells, or PBMCs.

In the authors' workflow: Quantification of nucleated cells was approximated via reference gene primer amplification. TCRdb's table, derived via immunoSEQ multiplex PCR, lists solely in-frame clones and lacks some. That table gives V, J and clone size, and the DNA gave D and trimming. The repertoire holds about 210,000 clones, with 89% as singletons. The germline V gene encodes CDR1 GTSNPN and CDR2 SVGIG (reference sequence). This CDR3 has 17 residues. V lost 1 base and J lost 3; bases outside the gene matches: 10. V and J are TRBV30 and TRBJ1-4; TRBD1 aligns across 8 bases. Sequenced: peripheral blood. This clonotype originated in a woman between 40 and 55 years old with acute or convalescent COVID-19. The CDR3 DNA follows: TGTGCCTGGAGTGGCGGAGTTACAGGGGGGGCTAATGAAAAACTGTTTTTT. Translating it yields CAWSGGVTGGANEKLFF.